The TCR beta chain under discussion was sequenced for a study of OX40 agonist ivuxolimab in advanced cancers. Across the study: Anti-PD-1, anti-PD-L1 or anti-CTLA-4 therapy given earlier was allowed, and 40% had some.

Study-level points and caveats: CD4+ T cells averaged fewer expanded clones than CD8+ T cells. At 0.1-3.0 mg/kg, partial responders had clonal expansion among the lowest observed.

CDR1 and CDR2 (germline): SGHTA, FQGNSA. With 3 bases clipped from V and 4 bases from J, the junction kept 8 bases outside the gene matches. The CDR3 has 15 amino acids. Sequenced by immunoSEQ multiplex PCR; TCRdb stores in-frame clones only, minus some. This sample has tens of thousands of clones, with roughly nine tenths found just once. On this clone itself: The target antigen is unknown.

The TCR originated in an adult with an advanced solid tumor such as melanoma, head and neck, liver or kidney cancer. The gene calls are TRBV7-2 and TRBJ2-5, with TRBD2 matching over 7 bases. The sample here was CD4+ or CD8+ T cells sorted from blood, taken in a trial of the OX40 agonist ivuxolimab. Written as DNA, the CDR3 is TGTGCCAGCAGCTTGGTTTCCAGGGAGGGAGAGACCCAGTACTTC. As protein: CASSLVSREGETQYF.